A single T cell receptor (beta chain) is shown here with its context. Its target is not known. The source of the sample is a study of B cell selection in AIRE deficiency. The sorted conventional CD4 T cells were gated as CD4+CD127+. Study-wide points: Healthy Tconv contained roughly two fifths of shared healthy Treg sequences; only TCRbeta sequenced. Approximately 31% of healthy-shared Treg sequences were found among patient Tconv cells. Healthy donors alone shared more than 30% of 3,500 to 4,000 Treg sequences; patients alone 9% to 9.5%.

Per the original methods: Pooled conventional T cells gave about 11x10^4 patient and 13.4x10^4 donor TCRbeta sequences. Generated by immunoSEQ multiplex PCR, the TCRdb table keeps only in-frame clones and is missing some. D and trimming come from the DNA, and the V and J calls and clone size come from that table. The table records some 24,000 clones, around 97% of them present only once. The CDR3 is 15 amino acids. Germline-derived CDR1 and CDR2 are MNHNY and SVGAGI (reference sequence). The V segment lost 6 bases and the J segment 5 bases; nucleotides outside the gene matches: 8. The sample comprised CD4+CD127+ conventional T cells sorted from PBMCs. This clonotype was sampled from a human donor in good health. This sequence joins TRBV6-6 and TRBJ1-4, with 8 bases identical to TRBD1. This CDR3 reads CASSLQGEKNEKLFF. CDR3 DNA sequence: TGTGCCAGCAGCTTACAGGGGGAAAAGAATGAAAAACTGTTTTTT.